This TCR beta chain was captured in a study of blood T cell repertoires in COVID-19 (dated by TCRdb to the early 2020s). Notes on the research overall: The collaborator samples originated in the United States, Italy and Spain and spanned the acute and convalescent phases of COVID-19. Subjects who had been exposed to COVID-19, were actively infected with it, or had recovered from it provided the deeply sampled blood TCRbeta repertoires that made up the dataset. The samples were drawn from the first 160 participants of the ongoing ImmuneRACE study and from 1,254 subjects provided by 6 global collaborators. The repertoires were made available in a free public database intended to serve as a resource for research on the immune response to SARS-CoV-2. The prospective study material was composed of cDNA or gDNA derived from T cells, B-cell-depleted T cells, or PBMCs. Sample metadata almost always included a de-identified subject ID, COVID-19 status, age in years and sex. Where available, HLA class I and class II types were obtained from metadata supplied by the sample provider rather than from assay-based typing.

On this clone: Its binding antigen is unknown. The input lacks base qualities; no much larger clone sits a single base away.

Here is what the overall study found, with its caveats: How much clinical and demographic metadata was included differed by source and by participant, and the metadata was provided uncurated.

TCRbeta CDR3 regions were amplified from genomic DNA using the immunoSEQ Assay, a bias-controlled multiplex PCR. Per the original workflow: Within the assay, amplification of reference gene primers was used to estimate how many nucleated cells each sample contained. To quantify the absolute abundance of each unique TCRbeta CDR3 rearrangement, sequence reads were collapsed and filtered. For each sample, productive Simpson clonality was calculated as the square root of Simpson's diversity index over productive rearrangements. Not all clones reach the TCRdb copy of this immuneACCESS table, which keeps in-frame sequences only. Checked studies attribute under half of the gap to unresolved V genes and leave the rest unexplained. That table is the source of V, J and clone size, and D and trimming were worked out from the DNA. In all, the sample holds about 75,000 clones, and around 89% of those were seen once. Around 20% of the sample comes from the top ten.

For CDR1 and CDR2, the germline V gene lists SGHTA and FQGNSA. Between the V and J ends, shortened by 5 bases and 3 bases respectively, the junction contains 11 bases. The CDR3 spans 14 residues, from the cysteine through the phenylalanine. The sequence is cut down to CDR3 DNA, 42 bases in frame from base 1. Whole blood was collected in K2EDTA tubes by collaborating institutions according to the institutions' own protocols. Collaborator samples were shipped for TCRbeta analysis as frozen whole blood, isolated PBMCs, or DNA extracted from either sample type. The V and J segments used are TRBV7-2 and TRBJ1-5, and possibly TRBD1, on 6 matching bases. The TCR comes from a human donor in a cohort sampled during active COVID-19. The material sequenced was peripheral blood. Here is the DNA: TGTGCCAGCAGCCGCGGACAGTTCAATCAGCCCCAGCATTTT. Translated, it reads CASSRGQFNQPQHF.